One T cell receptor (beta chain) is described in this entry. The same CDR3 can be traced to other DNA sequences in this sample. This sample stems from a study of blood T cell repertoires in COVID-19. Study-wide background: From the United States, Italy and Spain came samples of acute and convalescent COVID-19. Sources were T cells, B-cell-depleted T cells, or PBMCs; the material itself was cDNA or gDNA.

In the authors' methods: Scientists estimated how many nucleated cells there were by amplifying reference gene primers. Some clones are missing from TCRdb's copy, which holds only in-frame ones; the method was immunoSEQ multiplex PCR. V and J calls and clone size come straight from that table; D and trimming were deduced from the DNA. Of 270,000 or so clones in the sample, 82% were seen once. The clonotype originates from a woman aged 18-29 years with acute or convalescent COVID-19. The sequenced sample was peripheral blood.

The CDR3 DNA reads TGCGCCAGCAGTGAAGTAGCGGGTTACAATGAGCAGTTCTTC. This encodes CASSEVAGYNEQFF. V usage is TRBV10-2 and J usage is TRBJ2-1, with 7 bases that match TRBD2. Germline V gene data show CDR1 as WSHSY and CDR2 as SAAADI. The CDR3 has 14 amino acids. V lost 3 bases, J lost 4 bases, and 3 bases stayed unmatched.